Listed below are T cell receptor beta chains from one sample, sequenced in a study of identical twins. TCRdb re-called the 5' RACE reads through MiXCR, storing one row per CDR3 protein. Of roughly 260,000 distinct CDR3 sequences listed, approximately 6.8% were seen once; the top ten hold around 5.4%. The sample was also reused in another study, on yellow fever vaccine responses in identical twins.

The sequencing sample was made of CD8+ T cells sorted from blood. The receptors stem from a woman aged 18-29 years in good health. Each CDR3 is given with its conserved first and last residue. A D gene is named only where the DNA matches it firmly. The size of a clone is reported for some rows only, either as once, few or many, or as a class for expanded clones.

TRBD1,NA,TRBV6-4,TRBJ2-1,TGTGCCAGCAGTGTTCGACAGGGTGGGGGCAATGAGCAGTTCTTC,CASSVRQGGGNEQFF
NA,many,TRBV12-3/TRBV12-4,TRBJ2-2,TGTGCCAGCAGTCCCCTAGTGGGAGTGCGGGAGCTGTTTTTT,CASSPLVGVRELFF
TRBD2,many,TRBV7-9,TRBJ2-3,TGTGCCAGCAGCCCCCAGGTCCTAGCGGGAGGAGATACGCAGTATTTT,CASSPQVLAGGDTQYF
TRBD1,few,TRBV29-1,TRBJ2-7,TGCAGCGTTGAGGACGGACAGGGTTCGGGCGAGCAGTACTTC,CSVEDGQGSGEQYF
NA,many,TRBV24-1,TRBJ1-2,TGTGCCACCTCGGCCTCTCTCCTGGGGATCGGCTATGGCTACACCTTC,CATSASLLGIGYGYTF
TRBD1,NA,TRBV20-1,TRBJ2-7,TGCAGTGCTCAGGGGGCGAGGAAGGGGTACGAGCAGTACTTC,CSAQGARKGYEQYF
NA,many,TRBV5-1,TRBJ1-1,TGCGCCAGCAGCTTAGGAGGCCGTGAAGCTTTCTTT,CASSLGGREAFF
NA,NA,TRBV6-4,TRBJ2-1,TGTGCCAGCTCGACCCGGGACAACTCCTACAATGAGCAGTTCTTC,CASSTRDNSYNEQFF
NA,many,TRBV7-9,TRBJ1-2,TGTGCCAGCAGCTCACCTGGAGATTCCTTCTATGGCTACACCTTC,CASSSPGDSFYGYTF
NA,many,TRBV18,TRBJ2-5,TGTGCCAGCTCACCGTCGTTCAGTAAAGGGGAGACCCAGTACTTC,CASSPSFSKGETQYF
TRBD2,few,TRBV12-3/TRBV12-4,TRBJ2-1,TGTGCCAGCAGGGTCGGCACTAGCGGGGGAAATGAGCAGTTCTTC,CASRVGTSGGNEQFF
TRBD2,few,TRBV27,TRBJ2-1,TGTGCCAGCAGTTCGGTGCGTATGGGACTAGGCCGTATAGGGGAGCAGTTCTTC,CASSSVRMGLGRIGEQFF
TRBD2,NA,TRBV27,TRBJ2-5,TGTGCCAGCATGGTAGCGGGGGCCCAAGAGACCCAGTACTTC,CASMVAGAQETQYF
NA,many,TRBV5-1,TRBJ2-5,TGCGCCAGCAGCTTGGTCGGGGCCCGGGAGACCCAGTACTTC,CASSLVGARETQYF
NA,few,TRBV28,TRBJ2-2,TGTGCCAGCTGCGGAAACAGCGGGGAGCTGTTTTTT,CASCGNSGELFF